The 24 T cell receptor beta chains presented below share a single source sample, sequenced in a study of blood T cell repertoires in COVID-19. Libraries were prepared by immunoSEQ multiplex PCR; TCRdb keeps only in-frame clonotypes and omits some of them. The table includes over 35,000 clones, 70% to 85% detected once. The sample comprised peripheral blood. These receptors were taken from a human donor with acute or convalescent COVID-19. The donor label of this sample is uncertain.

Note on this clone: The sample holds other DNA sequences that translate to the same CDR3. This chain uses TRBV5-1 with TRBJ1-6, with 10 positions matching TRBD1. Germline V gives CDR1 SGHRS, CDR2 YFSETQ. Germline trimming cut 4 bases from V and 7 bases from J; bases unmatched to any gene: 2. The CDR3 totals 14 residues. The CDR3 sequence is CASSPGQGNSPLHF. CDR3 nucleotide sequence: TGCGCCAGCAGCCCGGGACAGGGGAATTCACCCCTCCACTTT.

In its sample, this clone is medium-sized. This chain links TRBV6-1 with TRBJ2-7, with 10 bases fitting TRBD1. Germline CDR1 is MNHNS and CDR2 is SASEGT. The V gene end was trimmed by 0 bases and the J gene end by 4 bases; junction bases not matched to a gene: 6. The CDR3 has 16 residues. CDR3 coding DNA: TGTGCCAGCAGTGAAGCCGCGACAGGGGGCGGATACGAGCAGTACTTC. Amino acids: CASSEAATGGGYEQYF.

A few counts support this clone. The chain recombines TRBV7-9 with TRBJ2-7; possible D gene TRBD2, 5 bases. The V end lost 8 bases, the J end lost 3 bases, and 11 bases lay between the germline ends. Germline V CDR1 and CDR2: SEHNR, FQNEAQ (reference sequence). The CDR3 is 12 amino acids. DNA for the CDR3: TGTGCCAGCGGTGACGGGAACTACGAGCAGTACTTC. Translation gives CASGDGNYEQYF.

The V gene is TRBV7-2, the J gene TRBJ1-2; D uncertain. Trimming shortened V by 0 bases and J by 3 bases, and 11 bases separated the two germline ends. The CDR3 spans 15 residues. CDR1 and CDR2 from the germline V gene are SGHTA and FQGNSA. DNA of the CDR3: TGTGCCAGCAGCTTAGCTGCGGGTAACTACTATGGCTACACCTTC. Its translation is CASSLAAGNYYGYTF.

CDR3 region: CASSKGGEKLFF. CDR3 DNA: TGTGCCAGCAGCAAAGGGGGAGAAAAACTGTTTTTT. The rearrangement uses TRBV7-2 and TRBJ1-4, with D possibly being TRBD1 (6 bases). The V end lost 5 bases, the J end lost 8 bases, and 9 bases lay between the germline ends. Looked up from germline, CDR1 is SGHTA and CDR2 is FQGNSA. The CDR3 totals 12 residues.

The chain carries TRBV7-8 and TRBJ2-5; perhaps TRBD1 as D (6 bases). The V and J ends lost 9 bases and 3 bases respectively, with 8 bases between them. This CDR3 has 11 residues. Germline values: CDR1 SGHVS, CDR2 FQNEAQ. The CDR3 DNA reads as TGTGCCAGTCACAGGGAAGAGACCCAGTACTTC. This codes for CASHREETQYF.

J is TRBJ2-5 and V is TRBV4-2, with TRBD1 identical over 10 bases. Losses at the gene ends were 1 base for V and 4 bases for J; bases not matched to a gene: 0. CDR1 is LGHNA and CDR2 is YNFKEQ in the germline V gene. The CDR3 sequence is 14 residues long. The CDR3 loop is CASSQGTGGETQYF. In DNA, the CDR3 is TGTGCCAGCAGCCAAGGGACAGGGGGAGAGACCCAGTACTTC.

In its sample, this clone was seen a few times. The chain joins TRBV6-4 to TRBJ2-3, with D possibly being TRBD1 (6 bases). The CDR3 is 13 amino acids. Trimming took off 4 bases at V and 4 bases at J, with 9 bases between the two ends. The germline V gene encodes CDR1 MRHNA and CDR2 SNTAGT. Here the CDR3 DNA reads TGTGCCAGCAGTGCCCAGGGGTCAGATACGCAGTATTTT. Translation: CASSAQGSDTQYF.

This chain connects TRBV19 to TRBJ1-3; D remains unclear. V lost 1 base and J 0 bases, leaving 10 bases between the germline ends. Germline V gives CDR1 LNHDA, CDR2 SQIVND (reference sequence). The CDR3 runs 16 residues. This CDR3 is CASSIGSVHSGNTIYF. The CDR3 nucleotides read TGTGCCAGTAGTATAGGCTCGGTCCACTCTGGAAACACCATATATTTT.

The V and J genes are TRBV6-2 or TRBV6-3 and TRBJ2-1, with TRBD2 identical over 9 bases. In germline, CDR1 is MNHEY, CDR2 SVGEGT. The CDR3 is 15 amino acids. V gave up 7 bases and J gave up 4 bases; unmatched junction bases: 8. The CDR3 region has the DNA TGTGCCAGCACCCCGGGTAGCGGGGGTTACAATGAGCAGTTCTTC. Amino acids: CASTPGSGGYNEQFF.

The chain couples TRBV2 to TRBJ2-2; TRBD2 matches 9 bases. The CDR3 extends over 16 amino acids. Germline V gene sequence: CDR1 SNHLY, CDR2 FYNNEI. The V segment lost 9 bases and the J segment 1 base; nucleotides outside the gene matches: 9. CDR3: CARASSGGLNTGELFF. In DNA, the CDR3 is TGTGCCAGGGCCAGTAGCGGGGGCCTGAACACCGGGGAGCTGTTTTTT.

The sample holds a few counts of this clone. The chain carries TRBV5-1 and TRBJ2-2; 7 bases align to TRBD1. CDR1 and CDR2 (germline): SGHRS, YFSETQ. The CDR3 is 14 amino acids. Unmatched junction bases numbered 8, after V lost 4 bases and J lost 8 bases. The CDR3 nucleotides read TGCGCCAGCAGCGTCGGGACAGAAGGGGGGGAGCTGTTTTTT. It encodes CASSVGTEGGELFF.

The V and J genes are TRBV6-4 and TRBJ2-3, with 7 nucleotides matching TRBD2. The V gene's germline CDR1 is MRHNA and CDR2 SNTAGT. V gave up 0 bases and J gave up 3 bases; unmatched junction bases: 0. CDR3 length: 14 amino acids. Here the CDR3 DNA reads TGTGCCAGCAGTGACTCGCGGGAGACAGATACGCAGTATTTT. This sequence encodes CASSDSRETDTQYF.

This clone has just one count. This chain uses TRBV11-2 with TRBJ2-7; D call uncertain. Trimming pared 10 bases from V and 0 bases from J, leaving 10 bases between. This CDR3 is 12 amino acids long. Germline V gene data show CDR1 as SGHAT and CDR2 as FQNNGV. The CDR3 is CATGVSSYEQYF. DNA for the CDR3: TGTGCCACTGGAGTAAGCTCCTACGAGCAGTACTTC.

The chain recombines TRBV19 with TRBJ1-4; D may be TRBD1 (6 bases). V lost 7 bases and J lost 4, with 16 bases in between. Germline V lookup: CDR1 LNHDA, CDR2 SQIVND (reference sequence). CDR3 length: 15 residues. The CDR3 sequence: CASTTGQPDNEKLFF. CDR3 nucleotides: TGTGCCAGTACCACCGGACAGCCCGATAATGAAAAACTGTTTTTT.

V is TRBV4-3 and J is TRBJ2-3; D unclear. This CDR3 comprises 15 residues. CDR1 is LGHNA, CDR2 YSLEER, per germline. Trimming shortened V by 1 base and J by 2 bases, and 10 bases separated the two germline ends. The DNA of the CDR3 is TGCGCCAGCAGCCAAGGAAGAGTAAACACAGATACGCAGTATTTT. Its protein is CASSQGRVNTDTQYF.

This chain connects TRBV19 to TRBJ1-4; no reliable D call. The CDR3 consists of 14 residues. Trimming stripped 3 bases from V and 8 bases from J, with 13 bases between. Germline V CDR1 and CDR2: LNHDA, SQIVND (reference sequence). The CDR3 loop reads CASSIRGGPEKLFF. For the CDR3, the DNA is TGTGCCAGTAGTATTCGGGGAGGGCCGGAAAAACTGTTTTTT.

This chain connects TRBV3-1 (or the pseudogene TRBV3-2) to TRBJ1-1; D unresolved. Trimming stripped 1 base from V and 4 bases from J, with 19 bases between. CDR1 LGHDT and CDR2 YNNKEL come from the germline V gene (reference sequence). CDR3 length: 17 amino acids. In DNA, the CDR3 is TGTGCCAGCAGCCAAGTTATCAGGCTCGCCTGTGGCACTGAAGCTTTCTTT. Translation gives CASSQVIRLACGTEAFF.

The CDR3 nucleotides are TGTGCCAGCAGTTTTCTAGCTAGCGGGAGGGCCTATGAGCAGTTCTTC. It translates to CASSFLASGRAYEQFF. The J gene is TRBJ2-1, the V gene TRBV28; TRBD2 matches 12 bases. V lost 3 bases, J lost 8 bases, and 8 bases stayed unmatched. CDR3 length: 16 amino acids. Germline assignment: CDR1 MDHEN and CDR2 SYDVKM.

The rearrangement links TRBV28 to TRBJ2-1; D possibly corresponds to TRBD2 (8 bases). Germline lookup yields CDR1 MDHEN and CDR2 SYDVKM. This CDR3 is 19 amino acids long. V gave up 7 bases and J gave up 3 bases, with 28 bases separating them. The CDR3 loop reads CASKTDRVTGTSRYNEQFF. For the CDR3, the DNA is TGTGCCAGCAAGACTGACAGGGTCACCGGGACTAGTCGCTACAATGAGCAGTTCTTC.

The CDR3: CASKPGTASGNTIYF. The CDR3 region has the DNA TGTGCCAGCAAGCCCGGGACTGCCTCTGGAAACACCATATATTTT. The V and J genes are TRBV28 and TRBJ1-3; possible D gene TRBD1, 5 bases. This CDR3 has 15 amino acids. The V end was cut by 7 bases, the J end by 0 bases, with 13 bases between. Looked up from germline, CDR1 is MDHEN and CDR2 is SYDVKM.

V and J are TRBV9 and TRBJ2-7; D not resolved. Germline values: CDR1 SGDLS, CDR2 YYNGEE. This CDR3 contains 12 residues. Trimming cost V 0 bases and J 6 bases, with 7 bases left between them. As DNA, the CDR3 is TGTGCCAGCAGCGTAGCGTCGGGCGAGCAGTACTTC. Amino acid sequence: CASSVASGEQYF.

CDR3 residues: CASSQGLREQYF. The CDR3 DNA follows: TGTGCCAGCAGCCAAGGCTTGAGGGAGCAGTACTTC. The chain links TRBV3-1 (or the pseudogene TRBV3-2) to TRBJ2-7; no firm D call. Trimming cost V 1 base and J 7 bases, with 8 bases left between them. CDR3 length: 12 residues. From germline, CDR1 is LGHDT and CDR2 YNNKEL (reference sequence).

In DNA, the CDR3 is TGCGCCAGCAGCCCAGGGGGACTAGCGGGATTAGGTGGCAATGAGCAGTTCTTC. Translating gives CASSPGGLAGLGGNEQFF. The chain uses TRBV5-1 and TRBJ2-1, with 13 nucleotides matching TRBD2. The CDR3 extends over 18 amino acids. V dropped 4 bases and J dropped 6; count of bases not matched to a gene: 13. Germline loops: CDR1 SGHRS, CDR2 YFSETQ.